Presented here are 25 T cell receptor beta chains from one specimen sequenced in a study of blood T cell repertoires in COVID-19. Sequenced by immunoSEQ multiplex PCR; TCRdb stores in-frame clones only, minus some. This sample carries under 300,000 clones, approximately 86% of them seen once, and the ten largest clones take approximately 1.6%. Sequenced: PBMCs or T cells enriched from blood (not recorded which). The origin of the receptors is a woman aged 45-65 years who had recovered from COVID-19.

The rearrangement links TRBV25-1 to TRBJ2-1, with 9 bases that match TRBD2. V shed 6 bases and J 4 bases; nucleotides not matched to a gene: 10. The V gene's germline CDR1 is MGHDK and CDR2 SYGVNS. This CDR3 is 16 amino acids long. In DNA form, the CDR3 reads TGTGCCAGCAGCCCCGCCATGGCGGGAGGGTACAATGAGCAGTTCTTC. It codes for CASSPAMAGGYNEQFF.

The rearrangement joins TRBV30 to TRBJ2-1, with 7 bases lining up with TRBD2. Germline assignment: CDR1 GTSNPN and CDR2 SVGIG (reference sequence). V shed 4 bases and J 15 bases; nucleotides not matched to a gene: 15. CDR3 length: 13 residues. The CDR3 is CAWTVEVAGGRFF. CDR3 in DNA: TGTGCCTGGACGGTAGAGGTAGCGGGTGGACGGTTCTTC.

About this clone: The junction differs from germline at one of its ends, possibly a read error. The chain combines TRBV18 with TRBJ2-7, with 11 bases aligning to TRBD2. Germline CDR1 KGHSH, CDR2 LQKENI. This CDR3 spans 16 amino acids. CDR3 nucleotides: TGTGTCAGCTCACCGGGGTACCTAGCGGGAGGAGGTGAGCAGTACTTC. It specifies CVSSPGYLAGGGEQYF. Using reference TRBV18 and TRBJ2-7 for the parts outside the CDR3, the full variable domain is NAGVMQNPRHLVRRRGQEARLRCSPMKGHSHVYWYRQLPEEGLKFMVYLQKENIIDESGMPKERFSAEFPKEGPSILRIQQVVRGDSAAYFCVSSPGYLAGGGEQYFGPGTRLTVT.

The rearrangement joins TRBV5-1 to TRBJ1-3; 10 nucleotides line up with TRBD1. From germline, CDR1 is SGHRS and CDR2 YFSETQ. V was clipped by 0 bases and J by 6 bases; unmatched bases: 6. This CDR3 comprises 16 residues. DNA for the CDR3: TGCGCCAGCAGCTTGGCTCGACAGGGGGCATTAAACACCATATATTTT. Translating gives CASSLARQGALNTIYF.

J is TRBJ1-1 and V is TRBV5-4; possibly TRBD1 for D (5 bases). Trimming shortened V by 4 bases and J by 4 bases, and 8 bases separated the two germline ends. Germline-derived CDR1 and CDR2 are SGHNT and YYREEE (reference sequence). The CDR3 length is 12 residues. CDR3 DNA: TGTGCCAGCAGCGTCGACAGCACTGAAGCTTTCTTT. Translation gives CASSVDSTEAFF. Based on the CDR3 plus reference TRBV5-4 and TRBJ1-1, the full variable domain is ETGVTQSPTHLIKTRGQQVTLRCSSQSGHNTVSWYQQALGQGPQFIFQYYREEENGRGNFPPRFSGLQFPNYSSELNVNALELDDSALYLCASSVDSTEAFFGQGTRLTVV.

The chain joins TRBV18 to TRBJ2-3, with D possibly matching TRBD2 (7 bases). V was pared by 3 bases and J by 0 bases, with 19 bases between. Germline lookup yields CDR1 KGHSH and CDR2 LQKENI. The CDR3 has 18 amino acids. The CDR3 nucleotides are TGTGCCAGCTCACCTTTGGGGGGGGCTAGCGGAAGCACAGATACGCAGTATTTT. Protein product: CASSPLGGASGSTDTQYF.

Only one count was recorded for this clone. CDR3 amino acids: CSVVREAKLFF. For the CDR3, the DNA is TGCAGCGTTGTCAGGGAGGCAAAACTGTTTTTT. The rearrangement joins TRBV29-1 to TRBJ1-4; the D gene is possibly TRBD1 (5 bases). The CDR3 runs to 11 residues. V was trimmed by 4 bases and J by 10 bases, leaving 10 bases between them. Germline CDR1 reads SQVTM; CDR2 reads ANQGSEA.

The chain links TRBV3-1 (or the pseudogene TRBV3-2) to TRBJ1-6, with D possibly being TRBD1 (5 bases). This CDR3 contains 14 residues. Trimming took off 5 bases at V and 4 bases at J, with 9 bases between the two ends. The V gene's germline CDR1 is LGHDT and CDR2 YNNKEL (reference sequence). The CDR3 region has the DNA TGTGCCAGCAGCTCCAAGGGGTATAATTCACCCCTCCACTTT. This encodes CASSSKGYNSPLHF.

This sequence joins TRBV28 and TRBJ1-2; the match to TRBD1 covers 9 bases. J was trimmed by 4 bases and V by 6 bases; bases with no gene match: 9. The CDR3 has 15 amino acids. Germline V gene data show CDR1 as MDHEN and CDR2 as SYDVKM. The CDR3 loop is CASRESGQGFYGYTF. CDR3 bases: TGTGCCAGCAGAGAAAGCGGACAGGGGTTCTATGGCTACACCTTC.

V gene TRBV28 combines with J gene TRBJ2-7; D may be TRBD2 (5 bases). CDR3 length: 15 residues. Trimming left V 7 bases short and J 4 bases short, with 20 bases between. Looked up from germline, CDR1 is MDHEN and CDR2 is SYDVKM. The CDR3 loop reads CASTYEVGVEYEQYF. The CDR3 nucleotides are TGTGCCAGCACCTACGAAGTCGGGGTCGAATACGAGCAGTACTTC.

The V call is TRBV7-3, the J call TRBJ2-2, with D maybe TRBD2 (6 bases). Germline loops: CDR1 SGHTA, CDR2 FQGTGA. CDR3 length equals 13 residues. Trimming stripped 4 bases from V and 6 bases from J, with 9 bases between. The CDR3: CASSSREAGELFF. CDR3 coding DNA: TGTGCCAGCAGCTCCAGGGAGGCCGGGGAGCTGTTTTTT.

The J gene is TRBJ2-3, the V gene TRBV12-3 or TRBV12-4; maybe TRBD2 (7 bases). V was shortened by 8 bases and J by 4 bases, with 13 bases between the two germline ends. The CDR3 consists of 13 residues. In DNA, the CDR3 is TGTGCCAGCCAAGGGGGGGCCCCAGATACGCAGTATTTT. It specifies CASQGGAPDTQYF.

For this clone: The junction departs from germline at one end; a sequencing error may be responsible. This sequence joins TRBV7-7 and TRBJ2-7; 13 bases fit TRBD2. CDR1 is SSHAT, CDR2 FNYEAQ, per germline (reference sequence). This CDR3 contains 15 residues. The CDR3 here is CASSPGLAGVYEQYF. DNA of the CDR3: TGTGCTAGCAGCCCCGGACTAGCGGGAGTCTACGAGCAGTACTTC.

The chain carries TRBV6-6 and TRBJ2-1, with D possibly being TRBD2 (6 bases). This CDR3 comprises 13 residues. Germline loops: CDR1 MNHNY, CDR2 SVGAGI (reference sequence). Trimming took off 10 bases at V and 4 bases at J, with 14 bases between the two ends. The DNA of the CDR3 is TGTGCCACCGCCGGGACTCCTTACAATGAGCAGTTCTTC. As protein: CATAGTPYNEQFF.

The chain uses TRBV5-1 and TRBJ1-1; D perhaps matches TRBD1 (6 bases). CDR1 is SGHRS and CDR2 is YFSETQ in the germline V gene. This CDR3 region has 14 residues. The germline V and J ends were trimmed by 4 bases and 5 bases, with 15 bases remaining between them. The CDR3 sequence: CASSGGQLRTEAFF. The CDR3 bases are TGCGCCAGCAGCGGTGGACAGCTGAGGACTGAAGCTTTCTTT.

The count of this clone is one. J is TRBJ1-2 and V is TRBV3-1 (or the pseudogene TRBV3-2), with TRBD1 matching 8 bases. After removal of 0 bases from V and 4 bases from J, the junction contained 13 bases not matched to a gene. CDR3 size: 18 residues. Germline values: CDR1 LGHDT, CDR2 YNNKEL (reference sequence). CDR3 sequence reads: CASSQEGQGLGAFYGYTF. Here the CDR3 DNA reads TGTGCCAGCAGCCAAGAAGGACAGGGCCTGGGCGCCTTCTATGGCTACACCTTC.

V is TRBV28 and J is TRBJ1-6; 7 bases map to TRBD1. The germline CDR1 and CDR2 sequences are MDHEN and SYDVKM. The V gene end was trimmed by 6 bases and the J gene end by 4 bases; junction bases not matched to a gene: 6. This CDR3 is 15 amino acids long. CDR3 nucleotide sequence: TGTGCCAGCAGCCCGACGGGACAGTATAATTCACCCCTCCACTTT. Its translation is CASSPTGQYNSPLHF.

This chain connects TRBV7-9 to TRBJ2-7; D uncertain. The V gene lost 5 bases and the J gene lost 1 base, with 3 bases spanning the gap. The CDR3 runs to 11 residues. Germline V gene sequence: CDR1 SEHNR, CDR2 FQNEAQ (reference sequence). CDR3 amino acids: CASSPSYEQYF. For the CDR3, the DNA is TGTGCCAGCAGCCCATCCTACGAGCAGTACTTC.

V is TRBV28 and J is TRBJ2-1, with 11 positions matching TRBD2. This CDR3 is built from 16 residues. Germline CDR1 reads MDHEN; CDR2 reads SYDVKM. J gave up 6 bases and V 0 bases, and 4 bases lay outside the gene matches. CDR3 protein: CASSLWTSGTSNEQFF. DNA of the CDR3: TGTGCCAGCAGTTTATGGACTAGCGGGACTTCCAATGAGCAGTTCTTC. The variable domain in full, completed from reference TRBV28 and TRBJ2-1, reads DVKVTQSSRYLVKRTGEKVFLECVQDMDHENMFWYRQDPGLGLRLIYFSYDVKMKEKGDIPEGYSVSREKKERFSLILESASTNQTSMYLCASSLWTSGTSNEQFFGPGTRLTVL.

The chain couples TRBV4-2 to TRBJ1-1; D unclear. CDR3 length: 14 amino acids. Trimming stripped 2 bases from V and 2 bases from J, with 9 bases between. CDR1 LGHNA and CDR2 YNFKEQ come from the germline V gene. The CDR3 nucleotides read TGTGCCAGCAGCCAAATGCGTTCAAACACTGAAGCTTTCTTT. Its protein is CASSQMRSNTEAFF.

J is TRBJ2-4 and V is TRBV18; 7 positions match TRBD1. This CDR3 contains 17 residues. Looked up from germline, CDR1 is KGHSH and CDR2 is LQKENI. The V segment lost 2 bases and the J segment 4 bases; nucleotides outside the gene matches: 11. Here the CDR3 DNA reads TGTGCCAGCTCACCAGGGACAGCGGTGGGTCCAAAAAACATTCAGTACTTC. Its translation is CASSPGTAVGPKNIQYF.

The chain is built from TRBV5-5 and TRBJ2-5; D might be TRBD1 (6 bases). Trimming left V 4 bases short and J 4 bases short, with 11 bases between. Per germline, CDR1 SGHKS and CDR2 YYEKEE (reference sequence). The CDR3 runs to 13 residues. The CDR3: CASSRGQIETQYF. CDR3 DNA: TGTGCCAGCAGCCGCGGACAGATAGAGACCCAGTACTTC. Variable domain in full (rest from reference TRBV5-5 and TRBJ2-5): DAGVTQSPTHLIKTRGQQVTLRCSPISGHKSVSWYQQVLGQGPQFIFQYYEKEERGRGNFPDRFSARQFPNYSSELNVNALLLGDSALYLCASSRGQIETQYFGPGTRLLVL.

This clone was counted a single time. The CDR3 bases are TGTGCCAGTAGTACCAGTACAGGTTTGGTGGAGCCCCAGCATTTT. Translation: CASSTSTGLVEPQHF. The chain joins TRBV19 to TRBJ1-5; a weak D match, TRBD1 (5 bases). CDR1 and CDR2 (germline): LNHDA, SQIVND (reference sequence). V was trimmed by 4 bases and J by 8 bases, leaving 18 bases between them. The CDR3 length is 15 residues.

The rearrangement links TRBV11-2 to TRBJ1-3; D call uncertain. This CDR3 region has 16 residues. CDR1 and CDR2 (germline): SGHAT, FQNNGV. V lost 6 bases and J 0 bases, leaving 15 bases between the germline ends. The CDR3 DNA is TGTGCCAGCAGTCCCTATGCTTCCCTCTCTGGAAACACCATATATTTT. Protein sequence: CASSPYASLSGNTIYF. The variable domain in full, completed from reference TRBV11-2 and TRBJ1-3, reads EAGVAQSPRYKIIEKRQSVAFWCNPISGHATLYWYQQILGQGPKLLIQFQNNGVVDDSQLPKDRFSAERLKGVDSTLKIQPAKLEDSAVYLCASSPYASLSGNTIYFGEGSWLTVV.

This clone occurred once. The rearrangement joins TRBV5-1 to TRBJ1-2; 8 nucleotides agree with TRBD1. Per the germline V gene, CDR1 is SGHRS and CDR2 is YFSETQ. V shed 4 bases and J 7 bases; nucleotides not matched to a gene: 9. The CDR3 length is 14 residues. The CDR3 nucleotides read TGCGCCAGCAGCGGGAGTGGACAGGGTTTTGGCTACACCTTC. Its protein product is CASSGSGQGFGYTF.